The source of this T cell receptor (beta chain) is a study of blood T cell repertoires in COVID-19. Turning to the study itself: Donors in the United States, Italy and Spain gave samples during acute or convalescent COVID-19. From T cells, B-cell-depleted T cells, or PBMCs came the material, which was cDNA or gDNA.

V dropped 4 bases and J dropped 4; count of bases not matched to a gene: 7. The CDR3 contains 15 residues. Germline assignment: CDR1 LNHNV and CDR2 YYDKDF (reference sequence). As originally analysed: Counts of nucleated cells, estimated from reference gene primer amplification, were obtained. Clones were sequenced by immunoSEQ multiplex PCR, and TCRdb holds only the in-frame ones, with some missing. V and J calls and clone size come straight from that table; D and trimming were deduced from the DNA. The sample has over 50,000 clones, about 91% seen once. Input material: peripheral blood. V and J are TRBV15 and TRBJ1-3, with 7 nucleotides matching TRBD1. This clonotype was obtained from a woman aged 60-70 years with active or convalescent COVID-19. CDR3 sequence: CATSTLTGTGNTIYF. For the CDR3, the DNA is TGTGCCACCAGCACTCTGACAGGGACCGGAAACACCATATATTTT.